The rows below give T cell receptor beta chains drawn from one sample of a study of CD8 T cells in Susac syndrome. MiXCR, run by TCRdb on the immunoSEQ multiplex PCR reads, gives a single entry per CDR3 protein. The data contain 150,000 to 200,000 distinct CDR3 sequences, more than 90% of them singletons. Specimen: CD4+ T cells from PBMCs. These receptors were obtained from a human donor in good health. Both conserved end residues are part of each CDR3. The order of the fields is V gene, D gene, J gene, CDR3 DNA, CDR3 protein. D genes are given only for firm matches.

V: TRBV7-9; D: .; J: TRBJ2-5; DNA: TGTGCCAGCAGCTTAGGGACAGCCATTCAAGAGACCCAGTACTTC; CDR3: CASSLGTAIQETQYF
V: TRBV29-1; D: TRBD1; J: TRBJ2-3; DNA: TGCAGCGTCCGCGACAGGGGGCAGGCAGATACGCAGTATTTT; CDR3: CSVRDRGQADTQYF
V: TRBV3-1; D: .; J: TRBJ1-1; DNA: TGTGCCAGCAGCCAAACAGGTCGCACTGAAGCTTTCTTT; CDR3: CASSQTGRTEAFF
V: TRBV9; D: .; J: TRBJ2-7; DNA: TGTGCCAGCAGCTCCCGCCCCGGGTACGAGCAGTACTTC; CDR3: CASSSRPGYEQYF
V: TRBV19; D: TRBD1; J: TRBJ2-3; DNA: TGTGCCAGTTGCCAGGCAGGGGGAGTCACAGATACGCAGTATTTT; CDR3: CASCQAGGVTDTQYF
V: TRBV25-1; D: TRBD2; J: TRBJ2-7; DNA: TGTGCCACCCGGGAGGGTAACTACGAGCAGTACTTC; CDR3: CATREGNYEQYF
V: TRBV30; D: .; J: TRBJ2-7; DNA: TGTGCCTGGAAAACACAAGAGAGCTCCTACGAGCAGTACTTC; CDR3: CAWKTQESSYEQYF
V: TRBV2; D: TRBD2; J: TRBJ2-5; DNA: TGTGCCAGCAGTGCGGGACTAGCGGGGGGCCAGACCCAGTACTTC; CDR3: CASSAGLAGGQTQYF
V: TRBV20-1; D: .; J: TRBJ1-1; DNA: TGCAGTGCTAGGGCGACGGCTGAAGCTTTCTTT; CDR3: CSARATAEAFF
V: TRBV28; D: .; J: TRBJ1-1; DNA: TGTGCCAGCAGTTCCGCCCGTTGGGGGCGAAACATGAACACTGAAGCTTTCTTT; CDR3: CASSSARWGRNMNTEAFF
V: TRBV7-2; D: .; J: TRBJ2-7; DNA: TGTGCCAGCAGCCCAAGAACAGGGTACGAGCAGTACTTC; CDR3: CASSPRTGYEQYF